This T cell receptor beta chain was obtained from a study of shared T cell receptors in the human thymus. Profiled with immunoSEQ multiplex PCR; TCRdb holds only in-frame clones, not every one. This sample has roughly 410,000 clones, with more than 85% found just once. The germline V and J ends were trimmed by 7 bases and 1 base, with 13 bases remaining between them. The CDR3 totals 14 residues. CDR1 and CDR2 (germline): LNHNV, YYDKDF (reference sequence). This chain uses TRBV15 with TRBJ1-1, with D perhaps matching TRBD1 (6 bases). This clonotype was obtained from a human donor. Sequencing was carried out using thymocytes. The CDR3 region is CATKTRTENTEAFF. The CDR3 DNA reads TGTGCCACCAAAACACGGACAGAGAACACTGAAGCTTTCTTT.